Below, 4 T cell receptor beta chains from the same sample are listed, as sequenced in a study of CD8 T cells in ankylosing spondylitis listed by TCRdb under 2017. The library relied on 5' RACE. Sequencing was carried out with an Illumina HiSeq 2500. TCRdb ran its own pipeline on the public reads, namely fastp trimming at Q25 and MiXCR clone calling, and kept in-frame beta chains. CDR3 protein sequences are deduplicated, and each keeps its most common genes and DNA. This sample comprises a few hundred thousand distinct CDR3 sequences, 15% to 20% of them detected only once. The ten largest clones represent around 30% of the sample. The sample comprised blood, either unsorted or a sorted T cell fraction (not recorded which). Receptors originate from a male donor with ankylosing spondylitis or in good health (not recorded which).

This clonotype was observed a few times. The genes are TRBV4-2 and TRBJ2-2, with D possibly TRBD1 on 5 matching bases. V was cut by 1 base and J by 4 bases, with 10 bases left in between. Germline V gives CDR1 LGHNA, CDR2 YNFKEQ. CDR3 length: 15 residues. The CDR3 is CASSQVQGGTGELFF. The CDR3 DNA is TGTGCCAGCAGCCAAGTTCAGGGTGGCACCGGGGAGCTGTTTTTT.

This clonotype was recorded a few times. V and J are TRBV9 and TRBJ1-4; 10 bases line up with TRBD1. Looked up from germline, CDR1 is SGDLS and CDR2 is YYNGEE. V shed 4 bases, J shed 8 bases, and the junction held 8 bases outside the gene matches. The CDR3 contains 15 residues. CDR3 region: CASSSGGQGYEKLFF. The CDR3 coding sequence is TGTGCCAGCAGCAGTGGGGGACAGGGGTACGAAAAACTGTTTTTT.

This clonotype was recorded many times. The J gene is TRBJ2-2, the V gene TRBV29-1; D uncertain. The germline CDR1 and CDR2 sequences are SQVTM and ANQGSEA. CDR3 length: 13 amino acids. Trimming took off 5 bases at V and 2 bases at J, with 9 bases between the two ends. CDR3 coding DNA: TGCAGCGTTCGTCTGGGCAACACCGGGGAGCTGTTTTTT. The encoded protein is CSVRLGNTGELFF.

This clonotype was observed a few times. This chain joins TRBV6-2 or TRBV6-3 and TRBJ2-3; D ambiguous. The germline V gene encodes CDR1 MNHEY and CDR2 SVGEGT. V lost 6 bases and J 5 bases, leaving 21 bases between the germline ends. The CDR3 runs 16 residues. DNA for the CDR3: TGTGCCAGCAGCTCCGAATTCGGTTCCGCAGGAGATACGCAGTATTTT. This gives the protein CASSSEFGSAGDTQYF.